One and the same sample provided the 3 T cell receptor beta chains below, sequenced in a study of shared clonotypes between healthy human individuals. Sequencing used immunoSEQ multiplex PCR; TCRdb keeps in-frame clones, though not all of them. The sample yields some 300,000 clones, about 73% seen once. The material sequenced was memory CD4+ T cells sorted from blood. Noted subset: CD45RA-negative fraction. These receptors originate from a man aged 30 to 45 in good health.

In its sample, this clone was seen once. V gene TRBV27 combines with J gene TRBJ2-3; TRBD2 might be the D (6 bases). V was shortened by 6 bases and J by 4 bases, with 11 bases between the two germline ends. The CDR3 extends over 13 amino acids. Germline V CDR1 and CDR2: MNHEY, SMNVEV (reference sequence). CDR3 sequence (DNA): TGTGCCAGCAGGACGACTAGTTCAGATACGCAGTATTTT. Amino acid sequence: CASRTTSSDTQYF.

This clone appeared a few times. The V and J genes are TRBV5-1 and TRBJ2-5; no clear D. The CDR3 runs 13 residues. Trimming left V 2 bases short and J 4 bases short, with 9 bases between. The germline gives CDR1 SGHRS, CDR2 YFSETQ. The CDR3 loop reads CASSLVNAETQYF. CDR3 in DNA: TGCGCCAGCAGCTTAGTAAATGCAGAGACCCAGTACTTC. The full variable domain, its missing parts supplied by reference TRBV5-1 and TRBJ2-5, is KAGVTQTPRYLIKTRGQQVTLSCSPISGHRSVSWYQQTPGQGLQFLFEYFSETQRNKGNFPGRFSGRQFSNSRSEMNVSTLELGDSALYLCASSLVNAETQYFGPGTRLLVL.

The chain is built from TRBV10-3 and TRBJ2-6, with D possibly being TRBD2 (6 bases). Germline CDR1 reads ENHRY; CDR2 reads SYGVKD. V was clipped by 10 bases and J by 1 base, with 20 bases between them. This CDR3 contains 17 residues. CDR3 coding DNA: TGTGCCACCGGGCCCTCAGGAGGGGCTTCTGGGGCCAACGTCCTGACTTTC. Amino acid sequence: CATGPSGGASGANVLTF.